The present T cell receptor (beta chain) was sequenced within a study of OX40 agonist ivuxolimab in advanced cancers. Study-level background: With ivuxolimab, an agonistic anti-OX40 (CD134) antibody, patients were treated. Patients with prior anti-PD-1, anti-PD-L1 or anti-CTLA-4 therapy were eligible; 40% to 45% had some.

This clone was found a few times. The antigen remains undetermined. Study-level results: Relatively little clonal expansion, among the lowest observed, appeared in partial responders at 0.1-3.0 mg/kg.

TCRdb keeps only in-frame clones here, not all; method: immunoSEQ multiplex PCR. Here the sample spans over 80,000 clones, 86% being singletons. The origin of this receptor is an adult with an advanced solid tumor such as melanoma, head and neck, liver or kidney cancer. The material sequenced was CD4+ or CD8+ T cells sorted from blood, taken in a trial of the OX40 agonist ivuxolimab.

The CDR3 coding sequence is TGCAGTGCCGGGGGGTTGGATACGCAGTATTTT. Its protein product is CSAGGLDTQYF. V gene TRBV20-1 combines with J gene TRBJ2-3; 7 positions match TRBD2. With V trimmed by 6 bases and J by 6 bases, 3 bases remained unmatched. This CDR3 has 11 amino acids. Germline V gene sequence: CDR1 DFQATT, CDR2 SNEGSKA (reference sequence).